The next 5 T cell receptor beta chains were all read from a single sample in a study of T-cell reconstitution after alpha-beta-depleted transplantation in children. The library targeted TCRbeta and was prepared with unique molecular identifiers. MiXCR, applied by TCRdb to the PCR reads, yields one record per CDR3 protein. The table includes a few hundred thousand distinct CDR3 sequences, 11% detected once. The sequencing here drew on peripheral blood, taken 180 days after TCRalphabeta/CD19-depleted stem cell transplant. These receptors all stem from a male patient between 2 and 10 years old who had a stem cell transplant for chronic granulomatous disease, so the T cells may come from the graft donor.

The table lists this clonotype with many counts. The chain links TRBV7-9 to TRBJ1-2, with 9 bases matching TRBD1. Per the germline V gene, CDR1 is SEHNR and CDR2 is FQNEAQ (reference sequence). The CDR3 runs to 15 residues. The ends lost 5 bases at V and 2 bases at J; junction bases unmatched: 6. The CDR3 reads CASSVGTGPNYGYTF. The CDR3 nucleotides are TGTGCCAGCAGCGTTGGGACAGGGCCCAACTATGGCTACACCTTC.

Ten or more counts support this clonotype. This CDR3 is CASSAQGTDTQYF. CDR3 DNA: TGCGCCAGCAGCGCGCAGGGCACAGATACGCAGTATTTT. The chain carries TRBV5-1 and TRBJ2-3, with D unresolved. The V gene lost 4 bases and the J gene lost 1 base, with 7 bases spanning the gap. CDR3 length equals 13 residues. The germline gives CDR1 SGHRS, CDR2 YFSETQ. The full variable domain, with the rest looked up from reference TRBV5-1 and TRBJ2-3, is KAGVTQTPRYLIKTRGQQVTLSCSPISGHRSVSWYQQTPGQGLQFLFEYFSETQRNKGNFPGRFSGRQFSNSRSEMNVSTLELGDSALYLCASSAQGTDTQYFGPGTRLTVL.

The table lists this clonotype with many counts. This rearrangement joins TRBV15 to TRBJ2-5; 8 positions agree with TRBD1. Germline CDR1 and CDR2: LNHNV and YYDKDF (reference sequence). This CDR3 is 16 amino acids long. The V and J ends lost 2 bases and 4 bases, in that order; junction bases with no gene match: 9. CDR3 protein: CATSRHRDRWGETQYF. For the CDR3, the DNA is TGTGCCACCAGCAGACACCGGGACAGGTGGGGAGAGACCCAGTACTTC.

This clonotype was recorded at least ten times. CDR3 sequence reads: CASSLPSGGSDEQFF. CDR3 DNA sequence: TGTGCCAGCAGCTTACCTAGCGGGGGGAGCGATGAGCAGTTCTTC. V is TRBV7-2 and J is TRBJ2-1, with 11 bases aligning to TRBD2. Germline assignment: CDR1 SGHTA and CDR2 FQGNSA. The CDR3 covers 15 residues. The trim removed 2 bases at V and 8 bases at J, leaving 5 bases unmatched.

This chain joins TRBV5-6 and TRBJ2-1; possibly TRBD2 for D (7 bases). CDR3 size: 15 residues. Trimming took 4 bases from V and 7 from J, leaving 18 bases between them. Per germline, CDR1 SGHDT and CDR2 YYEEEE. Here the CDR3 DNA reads TGTGCCAGCAGCACGAGACCGGGGGGCGATAATGAGCAGTTCTTC. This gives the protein CASSTRPGGDNEQFF. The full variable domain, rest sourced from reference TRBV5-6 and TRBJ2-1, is DAGVTQSPTHLIKTRGQQVTLRCSPKSGHDTVSWYQQALGQGPQFIFQYYEEEERQRGNFPDRFSGHQFPNYSSELNVNALLLGDSALYLCASSTRPGGDNEQFFGPGTRLTVL.